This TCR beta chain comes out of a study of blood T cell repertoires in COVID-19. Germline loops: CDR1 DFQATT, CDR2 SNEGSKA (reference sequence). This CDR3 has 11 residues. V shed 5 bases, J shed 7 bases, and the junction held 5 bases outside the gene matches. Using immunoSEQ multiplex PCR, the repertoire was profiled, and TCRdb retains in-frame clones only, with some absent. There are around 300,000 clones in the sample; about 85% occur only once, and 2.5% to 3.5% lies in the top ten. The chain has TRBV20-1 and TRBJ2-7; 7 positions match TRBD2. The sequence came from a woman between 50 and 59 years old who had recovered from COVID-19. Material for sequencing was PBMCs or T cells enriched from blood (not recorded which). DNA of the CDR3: TGCAGTGCTTGGGGAGGGCTGGAGCAGTACTTC. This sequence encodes CSAWGGLEQYF.